This passage covers 10 T cell receptor beta chains from one sample sequenced in a study of STAT5B mutations in CD4+ large granular lymphocyte leukemia. Clones were read by immunoSEQ multiplex PCR, and TCRdb kept only the in-frame ones, dropping some. The table records 40,000 to 55,000 clones, 80% to 90% of them present only once. The specimen was CD4+ T cells from blood buffy coats. Receptors originate from a human donor in good health.

This chain joins TRBV7-6 and TRBJ2-2; weak D call: TRBD1 (5 bases). This CDR3 comprises 15 residues. Germline values: CDR1 SGHVS, CDR2 FNYEAQ. V was shortened by 0 bases and J by 5 bases, with 10 bases between the two germline ends. The CDR3: CASSLAQGGTGELFF. CDR3 coding DNA: TGTGCCAGCAGCTTAGCCCAGGGTGGAACCGGGGAGCTGTTTTTT.

The chain couples TRBV7-8 to TRBJ2-7; a possible D gene is TRBD1 (6 bases). With 2 bases removed from V and 4 bases from J, the gap between germline ends came to 12 bases. The CDR3 totals 14 residues. From germline, CDR1 is SGHVS and CDR2 FQNEAQ. In DNA, the CDR3 is TGTGCCAGCAGCTTAATAGCACAGGGTTACGAGCAGTACTTC. Its translation is CASSLIAQGYEQYF.

The chain is built from TRBV7-2 and TRBJ1-2; no firm D call. The CDR3 contains 12 residues. V shed 2 bases and J shed 7 bases, with 8 bases lying between them. The germline V gene has CDR1 SGHTA and CDR2 FQGNSA. CDR3 sequence: CASSLSGGGYTF. CDR3 coding DNA: TGTGCCAGCAGCTTAAGTGGAGGTGGCTACACCTTC.

The CDR3 is CASSMQDSGNTIYF. In DNA, the CDR3 is TGTGCCAGTAGTATGCAAGACTCTGGAAACACCATATATTTT. The V call is TRBV19, the J call TRBJ1-3; no clear D gene. This CDR3 has 14 amino acids. Trimming left V 3 bases short and J 0 bases short, with 6 bases between. The germline V gene has CDR1 LNHDA and CDR2 SQIVND (reference sequence). Full variable domain (outside the CDR3, taken from reference TRBV19 and TRBJ1-3): DGGITQSPKYLFRKEGQNVTLSCEQNLNHDAMYWYRQDPGQGLRLIYYSQIVNDFQKGDIAEGYSVSREKKESFPLTVTSAQKNPTAFYLCASSMQDSGNTIYFGEGSWLTVV.

The chain is built from TRBV29-1 and TRBJ1-5; 7 positions agree with TRBD1. After removal of 3 bases from V and 1 base from J, the junction contained 3 bases not matched to a gene. This CDR3 is built from 14 residues. Per germline, CDR1 SQVTM and CDR2 ANQGSEA. CDR3 sequence: CSVEVTGSNQPQHF. The CDR3 coding sequence is TGCAGCGTTGAGGTGACAGGGAGCAATCAGCCCCAGCATTTT.

The chain employs TRBV5-5 and TRBJ2-7; tentatively, D is TRBD1 or TRBD2 (5 bases each). Trimming took off 0 bases at V and 2 bases at J, with 9 bases between the two ends. Germline CDR1 SGHKS, CDR2 YYEKEE (reference sequence). The CDR3 loop spans 14 amino acids. CDR3 in DNA: TGTGCCAGCAGCTTGGGGGTGGGACCCTACGAGCAGTACTTC. This codes for CASSLGVGPYEQYF.

V gene TRBV4-1 combines with J gene TRBJ2-2, with D hard to call. The V gene's germline CDR1 is MGHRA and CDR2 YSYEKL. Trimming removed 0 bases at V and 6 bases at J, with 11 bases between. The CDR3 length is 15 residues. CDR3 nucleotide sequence: TGCGCCAGCAGCCAAGACGGCTTATTACCCGGGGAGCTGTTTTTT. It translates to CASSQDGLLPGELFF.

The CDR3 DNA sequence: TGCGCCAGCAGCTTGAGGGCTAGCGGGAGGCCCCAGGGCACAGATACGCAGTATTTT. This codes for CASSLRASGRPQGTDTQYF. The chain links TRBV5-1 to TRBJ2-3; 11 nucleotides line up with TRBD2. The germline V gene has CDR1 SGHRS and CDR2 YFSETQ. CDR3 length: 19 residues. J was trimmed by 1 base and V by 1 base; bases with no gene match: 11.

The chain recombines TRBV10-3 with TRBJ2-7; D is unclear. CDR1 and CDR2 from the germline V gene are ENHRY and SYGVKD. The CDR3 has 14 amino acids. Trimming shortened V by 0 bases and J by 0 bases, and 6 bases separated the two germline ends. CDR3 residues: CAISESKPSYEQYF. The CDR3 coding sequence is TGTGCCATCAGTGAGTCCAAACCCTCCTACGAGCAGTACTTC.

The gene calls are TRBV19 and TRBJ1-1; no reliable D call. The CDR3 is made up of 14 amino acids. Germline loops: CDR1 LNHDA, CDR2 SQIVND (reference sequence). Between the trimmed V and J ends, which lost 6 bases and 0 bases, there was a span of 11 bases. The chain's CDR3 is CASRTQDLNTEAFF. CDR3 nucleotide sequence: TGTGCCAGTAGGACGCAGGATTTGAACACTGAAGCTTTCTTT.